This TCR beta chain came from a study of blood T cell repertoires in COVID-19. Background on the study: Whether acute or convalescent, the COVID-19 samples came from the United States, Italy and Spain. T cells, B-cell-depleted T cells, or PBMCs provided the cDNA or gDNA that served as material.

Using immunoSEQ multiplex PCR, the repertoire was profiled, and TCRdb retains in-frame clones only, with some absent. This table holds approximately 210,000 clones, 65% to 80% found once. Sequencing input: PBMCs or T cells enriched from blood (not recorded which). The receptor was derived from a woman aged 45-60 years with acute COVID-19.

CDR3: CASSPGQGRSPLHF. For the CDR3, the DNA is TGTGCCAGCAGCCCCGGACAGGGGAGGTCACCCCTCCACTTT. The V and J genes are TRBV14 and TRBJ1-6, with 9 bases that match TRBD1. V was pared by 4 bases and J by 10 bases, with 5 bases of the junction left unmatched. The CDR3 extends over 14 amino acids. Germline lookup yields CDR1 SGHDN and CDR2 FVKESK. The whole variable domain, filled in from reference TRBV14 and TRBJ1-6, reads EAGVTQFPSHSVIEKGQTVTLRCDPISGHDNLYWYRRVMGKEIKFLLHFVKESKQDESGMPNNRFLAERTGGTYSTLKVQPAELEDSGVYFCASSPGQGRSPLHFGNGTRLTVT.